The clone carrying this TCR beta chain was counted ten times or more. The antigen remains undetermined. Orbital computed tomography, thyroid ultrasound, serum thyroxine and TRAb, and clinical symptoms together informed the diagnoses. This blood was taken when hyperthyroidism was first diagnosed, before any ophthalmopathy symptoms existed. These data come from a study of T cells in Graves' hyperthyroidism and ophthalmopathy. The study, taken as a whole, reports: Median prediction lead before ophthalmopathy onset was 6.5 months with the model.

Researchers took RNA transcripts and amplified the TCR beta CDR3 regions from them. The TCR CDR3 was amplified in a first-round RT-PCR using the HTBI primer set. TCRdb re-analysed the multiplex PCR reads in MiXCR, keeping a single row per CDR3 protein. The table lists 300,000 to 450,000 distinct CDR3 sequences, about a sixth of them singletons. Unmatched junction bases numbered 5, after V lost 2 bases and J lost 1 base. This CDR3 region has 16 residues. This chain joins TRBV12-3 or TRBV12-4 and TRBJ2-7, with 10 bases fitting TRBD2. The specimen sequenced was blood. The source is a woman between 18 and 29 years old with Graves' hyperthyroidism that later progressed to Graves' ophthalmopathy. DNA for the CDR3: TGTGCCAGCAGTTTAATTCCTAGCGGGGGATCCTACGAGCAGTACTTC. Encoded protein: CASSLIPSGGSYEQYF.